Listed below are T cell receptor beta chains from one sample, sequenced in a study of shared clonotypes between healthy human individuals. TCRdb's copy holds only in-frame clones and misses some; the assay was immunoSEQ multiplex PCR. This sample has some 1,100,000 clones, with around 78% found just once. The sequenced sample was memory CD4+ T cells from PBMCs. The receptors stem from a man aged 18 to 29 in good health. Some clones in this sample may be carry-over from other donors' samples. Each CDR3 is given with its conserved first and last residue. D genes are given only for firm matches. Only part of the rows carry a size: once, few, many, or a class if the clone is expanded.

abundance	d_gene	v_gene	j_gene	CDR3aa	CDR3nt
.	.	TRBV5-4	TRBJ1-1	CASSLSPGFDTEAFF	TGTGCCAGCAGCTTGTCCCCCGGGTTCGACACTGAAGCTTTCTTT
.	TRBD2	TRBV4-1	TRBJ2-7	CASSQSPGLAGDYEQYF	TGCGCCAGCAGCCAATCACCGGGACTAGCGGGAGACTACGAGCAGTACTTC
.	TRBD1	TRBV7-6	TRBJ2-5	CASSLRRGGGMETQYF	TGTGCCAGCAGCTTAAGGCGAGGGGGCGGAATGGAGACCCAGTACTTC
.	.	TRBV28	TRBJ2-3	CASWALSKGTDTQYF	TGTGCCAGCTGGGCCCTCTCTAAGGGAACAGATACGCAGTATTTT
.	.	TRBV4-1	TRBJ2-5	CASSQRETGDSGSMKTQYF	TGCGCCAGCAGCCAACGTGAGACAGGGGATAGCGGGAGTATGAAGACCCAGTACTTC
.	.	TRBV5-1	TRBJ2-7	CASSSMSPQIEQYF	TGCGCCAGCAGCTCAATGAGCCCACAGATCGAGCAGTACTTC
.	.	TRBV29-1	TRBJ2-2	CSAESEYANTGELFF	TGCAGCGCGGAATCAGAGTACGCGAACACCGGGGAGCTGTTTTTT
.	TRBD1	TRBV4-1	TRBJ2-7	CASSRLTGTGGGEQYF	TGCGCCAGCAGCCGTCTTACCGGGACAGGGGGCGGAGAGCAGTACTTC
.	.	TRBV2	TRBJ1-5	CASSEVGPNSNQPQHF	TGTGCCAGCAGTGAGGTGGGACCTAATTCTAATCAGCCCCAGCATTTT
.	.	TRBV5-1	TRBJ2-6	CASSFTASGANVLTF	TGCGCCAGCAGCTTTACCGCCTCTGGGGCCAACGTCCTGACTTTC
.	.	TRBV7-9	TRBJ1-1	CASSRGQGAAFF	TGTGCCAGCAGCCGGGGTCAGGGCGCAGCTTTCTTT
.	TRBD1	TRBV27	TRBJ2-7	CASRTGGGEQYF	TGTGCCAGCAGAACAGGGGGTGGTGAGCAGTACTTC
.	.	TRBV4-2	TRBJ1-2	CASSVSGIEYGYTF	TGTGCCAGCAGCGTCTCTGGGATCGAATATGGCTACACCTTC
.	.	TRBV6-1	TRBJ2-7	CASSEALRNSYEQYF	TGTGCCAGCAGTGAAGCTTTAAGGAACTCCTACGAGCAGTACTTC
.	TRBD1	TRBV5-4	TRBJ2-7	CASSLGGTGKYEQYF	TGTGCCAGCAGCTTGGGTGGGACAGGGAAATACGAGCAGTACTTC
once	.	TRBV27	TRBJ2-7	CASSYTQSRLYEQYF	TGTGCCAGCAGTTACACCCAAAGTCGTCTTTACGAGCAGTACTTC
few	TRBD1	TRBV10-1	TRBJ2-7	CASSDWTGNEQYF	TGCGCCAGCAGTGACTGGACAGGGAACGAGCAGTACTTC
.	.	TRBV5-1	TRBJ2-2	CASSFKTANTGELFF	TGCGCCAGCAGCTTCAAGACAGCGAACACCGGGGAGCTGTTTTTT
.	TRBD1	TRBV19	TRBJ1-4	CASSPTGVANEKLFF	TGTGCCAGTAGTCCGACAGGGGTAGCTAATGAAAAACTGTTTTTT
.	.	TRBV30	TRBJ2-7	CAWSVLGGSYEQYF	TGTGCCTGGAGTGTACTCGGGGGTTCCTACGAGCAGTACTTC
.	.	TRBV5-1	TRBJ1-1	CASSPLTVMNTEAFF	TGCGCCAGCAGCCCCCTAACAGTAATGAACACTGAAGCTTTCTTT
few	.	TRBV25-1	TRBJ2-1	CASSPQRGSSYNEQFF	TGTGCCAGCAGTCCCCAGAGGGGGAGCTCCTACAATGAGCAGTTCTTC
.	.	TRBV10-3	TRBJ1-1	CAISAVGLGVNTEAFF	TGTGCCATCAGTGCTGTCGGCCTGGGGGTGAACACTGAAGCTTTCTTT
.	TRBD2	TRBV7-9	TRBJ2-3	CASSWTSATSTDTQYF	TGTGCCAGCAGCTGGACTAGCGCTACTAGCACAGATACGCAGTATTTT
few	TRBD1	TRBV28	TRBJ1-1	CASSPDRVRTEAFF	TGTGCCAGCAGTCCGGACAGGGTGAGGACTGAAGCTTTCTTT
.	.	TRBV7-2	TRBJ1-2	CASSLRAWAEGYTF	TGTGCCAGCAGCTTAAGAGCCTGGGCTGAGGGCTACACCTTC
.	.	TRBV15	TRBJ1-5	CATTEGTQPQHF	TGTGCCACCACCGAGGGAACTCAGCCCCAGCATTTT
.	TRBD1	TRBV7-2	TRBJ1-6	CASSPQGQLYSPLHF	TGTGCCAGCAGCCCACAGGGGCAACTGTATTCACCCCTCCACTTT
once	TRBD1	TRBV19	TRBJ1-2	CASRDTGGAFF	TGTGCCAGTAGAGACACAGGGGGCGCCTTTTTC
once	.	TRBV30	TRBJ2-7	CAWSGPWGRVPYEQYF	TGTGCCTGGAGTGGACCTTGGGGCAGGGTCCCCTACGAGCAGTACTTC
few	.	TRBV5-1	TRBJ2-6	CASSLGSSGANVLTF	TGCGCCAGCAGCTTAGGGAGCTCTGGGGCCAACGTCCTGACTTTC
.	TRBD2	TRBV27	TRBJ2-7	CASSLQYLAGDPYEQYF	TGTGCCAGCAGTTTGCAATATCTAGCGGGAGACCCCTACGAGCAGTACTTC
.	.	TRBV4-2	TRBJ2-5	CASSPGGGLETQYF	TGTGCCAGCAGCCCAGGGGGAGGGTTAGAGACCCAGTACTTC
.	.	TRBV19	TRBJ2-3	CASSPGRYTQYF	TGTGCCAGTAGTCCCGGACGATATACGCAGTATTTT
once	.	TRBV7-3	TRBJ1-1	CASSLSRGPEAFF	TGTGCCAGCAGCTTAAGCCGGGGACCTGAAGCTTTCTTT
.	TRBD1	TRBV18	TRBJ1-2	CASSPDQGAPRSYTF	TGTGCCAGCTCACCAGATCAGGGGGCGCCACGGTCCTACACCTTC
.	.	TRBV5-4	TRBJ1-2	CASSPPGPQAKGYTF	TGTGCCAGCAGCCCCCCAGGACCGCAGGCTAAGGGCTACACCTTC
.	.	TRBV25-1	TRBJ2-7	CASSEPGVTYEQYF	TGTGCCAGCAGTGAACCAGGGGTGACCTACGAGCAGTACTTC
.	.	TRBV27	TRBJ1-5	CASSPLRRNQPQHF	TGTGCCAGCAGTCCCCTAAGGAGGAATCAGCCCCAGCATTTT
.	TRBD2	TRBV5-1	TRBJ2-3	CASSGPLAGGWGDTQYF	TGCGCCAGCAGCGGACCATTAGCGGGAGGCTGGGGAGATACGCAGTATTTT
few	TRBD1	TRBV29-1	TRBJ1-1	CSVRQGRNTEAFF	TGCAGCGTCCGACAGGGGCGGAACACTGAAGCTTTCTTT
.	TRBD1	TRBV5-6	TRBJ2-1	CASSLGDRGNNEQFF	TGTGCCAGCAGCTTGGGGGACAGGGGGAACAATGAGCAGTTCTTC
.	.	TRBV4-3	TRBJ2-2	CASSQVALTGELFF	TGCGCCAGCAGCCAAGTAGCGTTAACCGGGGAGCTGTTTTTT
.	TRBD1	TRBV18	TRBJ1-2	CASSLGAGTGRDGYTF	TGTGCCAGCTCACTAGGGGCCGGGACAGGGAGGGACGGCTACACCTTC
.	.	TRBV29-1	TRBJ1-5	CSVEVQGGQPQHF	TGCAGCGTTGAAGTACAGGGAGGGCAGCCCCAGCATTTT
once	.	TRBV29-1	TRBJ2-2	CSAYIPGTGELFF	TGCAGCGCCTACATTCCAGGAACCGGGGAGCTGTTTTTT
.	TRBD2	TRBV5-6	TRBJ2-7	CASSLYPAGGRRAYEQYF	TGTGCCAGCAGCTTGTACCCAGCGGGAGGACGACGAGCCTACGAGCAGTACTTC
.	.	TRBV19	TRBJ2-5	CASSRRDQETQYF	TGTGCCAGTAGTCGCCGGGACCAAGAGACCCAGTACTTC
.	.	TRBV10-2	TRBJ2-2	CASRYYAGELFF	TGCGCCAGCAGGTACTATGCCGGGGAGCTGTTTTTT
.	TRBD2	TRBV10-3	TRBJ2-7	CAISDSTSGYEQYF	TGTGCCATCAGTGATTCGACTAGCGGCTACGAGCAGTACTTC
.	TRBD1	TRBV6-1	TRBJ1-5	CASSVQTGADQPQHF	TGTGCCAGCAGTGTTCAGACAGGGGCGGATCAGCCCCAGCATTTT
.	TRBD1	TRBV20-1	TRBJ2-1	CSARDRAEQFF	TGCAGTGCCCGGGACAGGGCGGAGCAGTTCTTC
.	TRBD1	TRBV5-4	TRBJ1-1	CASSLGGTGDTEAFF	TGTGCCAGCAGCTTGGGAGGGACAGGGGACACTGAAGCTTTCTTT
.	TRBD1	TRBV11-2	TRBJ2-4	CASSLMTGPAKNIQYF	TGTGCCAGCAGCTTAATGACAGGGCCGGCCAAAAACATTCAGTACTTC